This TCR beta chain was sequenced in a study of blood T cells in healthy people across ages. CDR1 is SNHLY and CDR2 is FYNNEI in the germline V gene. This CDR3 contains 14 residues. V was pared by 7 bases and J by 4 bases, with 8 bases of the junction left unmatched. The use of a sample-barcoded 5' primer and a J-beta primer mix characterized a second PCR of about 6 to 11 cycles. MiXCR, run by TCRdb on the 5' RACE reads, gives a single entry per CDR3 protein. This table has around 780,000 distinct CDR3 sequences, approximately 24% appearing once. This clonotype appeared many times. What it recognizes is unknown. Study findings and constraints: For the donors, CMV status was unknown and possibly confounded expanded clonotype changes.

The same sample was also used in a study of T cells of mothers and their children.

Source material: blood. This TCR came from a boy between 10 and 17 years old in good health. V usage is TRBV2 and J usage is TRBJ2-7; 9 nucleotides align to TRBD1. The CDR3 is CASTGTGMVYEQYF. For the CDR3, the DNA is TGTGCCAGCACCGGGACAGGGATGGTATACGAGCAGTACTTC.